Each of the 16 T cell receptor beta chains below was sequenced from the same sample in a study of T cells in Graves' hyperthyroidism and ophthalmopathy. The source material, RNA transcripts, was used to amplify TCR beta CDR3 regions. The primer set for the first-round RT-PCR of the TCR CDR3 was HTBI. One entry per CDR3 protein results from TCRdb running MiXCR on the multiplex PCR reads. Counted here are about 95,000 distinct CDR3 sequences, roughly 40% occurring once; the ten biggest clones make up 10%. Sequenced sample: peripheral blood or thyroid tissue (not recorded which). These receptors all come from a woman in her 30s with Graves' hyperthyroidism.

The chain links TRBV20-1 to TRBJ2-5; 8 bases line up with TRBD1. This CDR3 has 14 amino acids. The V segment lost 2 bases and the J segment 4 bases; nucleotides outside the gene matches: 6. CDR1 and CDR2 (germline): DFQATT, SNEGSKA (reference sequence). The CDR3 sequence is CSARRQGMGETQYF. The DNA for the CDR3 is TGCAGTGCTAGAAGACAGGGGATGGGAGAGACCCAGTACTTC.

The genes are TRBV15 and TRBJ2-2; no clear D gene. Deletions cut 3 bases from V and 7 bases from J, with 15 bases between. The CDR3 has 15 amino acids. Per the germline V gene, CDR1 is LNHNV and CDR2 is YYDKDF (reference sequence). The CDR3 region has the DNA TGTGCCACCAGCAGCGTAGTTCAAAGAGACGGGGAGCTGTTTTTT. Encoded protein: CATSSVVQRDGELFF. Combining the CDR3 with reference TRBV15 and TRBJ2-2 gives the whole variable domain DAMVIQNPRYQVTQFGKPVTLSCSQTLNHNVMYWYQQKSSQAPKLLFHYYDKDFNNEADTPDNFQSRRPNTSFCFLDIRSPGLGDTAMYLCATSSVVQRDGELFFGEGSRLTVL.

The chain combines TRBV7-9 with TRBJ2-6, with a weak D call TRBD2 (6 bases). Germline V lookup: CDR1 SEHNR, CDR2 FQNEAQ (reference sequence). This CDR3 spans 18 amino acids. V lost 5 bases and J lost 0, with 17 bases in between. The DNA for the CDR3 is TGTGCCAGCAGCGATCCTGTCGGGGGTTACTCTGGGGCCAACGTCCTGACTTTC. Encoded protein: CASSDPVGGYSGANVLTF. The variable domain in full, with the rest retrieved from reference TRBV7-9 and TRBJ2-6, is DTGVSQNPRHKITKRGQNVTFRCDPISEHNRLYWYRQTLGQGPEFLTYFQNEAQLEKSRLLSDRFSAERPKGSFSTLEIQRTEQGDSAMYLCASSDPVGGYSGANVLTFGAGSRLTVL.

Concerning this clonotype itself: The junction does not match germline at one end; this may be a read error. This rearrangement joins TRBV7-9 to TRBJ2-2, with D perhaps TRBD2 (6 bases). There are 13 residues in the CDR3. CDR1 and CDR2 from the germline V gene are SEHNR and FQNEAQ (reference sequence). CDR3 sequence (DNA): TGTGCCAGCAGCCGAGCGGGCGCCGGGGAGCTGCTTTTC. Translating it yields CASSRAGAGELLF.

The rearrangement links TRBV5-4 to TRBJ1-2; TRBD1 agrees at 7 bases. Germline CDR1 and CDR2: SGHNT and YYREEE (reference sequence). This CDR3 has 13 residues. Losses at the gene ends were 4 bases for V and 7 bases for J; bases not matched to a gene: 7. The CDR3 region has the DNA TGTGCCAGCAGCCGACAGGGCATGAGTGGCTACACCTTC. This translates into CASSRQGMSGYTF.

This clonotype was seen once. This chain connects TRBV7-3 to TRBJ2-2, with 11 bases matching TRBD2. Germline CDR1 is SGHTA and CDR2 is FQGTGA. V lost 5 bases, J lost 6 bases, and 14 bases stayed unmatched. The CDR3 is 18 amino acids. The CDR3: CASSHTARTSGSPGELFF. For the CDR3, the DNA is TGTGCCAGCAGCCACACTGCCCGAACTAGCGGGAGTCCCGGGGAGCTGTTTTTT.

V usage is TRBV5-1 and J usage is TRBJ2-7; perhaps TRBD1 as D (5 bases). Germline CDR1 SGHRS, CDR2 YFSETQ. This CDR3 is 14 amino acids long. V was cut by 5 bases and J by 8 bases, with 20 bases left in between. The CDR3 DNA follows: TGCGCCAGCAGAGATATAGGGGTTGTGGACAAGCAGTACTTC. Its translation: CASRDIGVVDKQYF.

This clonotype was observed many times. The V call is TRBV10-3, the J call TRBJ1-5; TRBD1 agrees at 7 bases. Germline-derived CDR1 and CDR2 are ENHRY and SYGVKD. J lost 4 bases, V lost 0 bases, and 6 bases had no gene match. This CDR3 is built from 16 residues. The CDR3, as DNA: TGTGCCATCAGTGAGTCAGCTGGGACAGAAAATCAGCCCCAGCATTTT. This sequence encodes CAISESAGTENQPQHF.

This clonotype was seen ten or more times. The chain carries TRBV5-1 and TRBJ1-1, with D perhaps TRBD1 (5 bases). Germline V CDR1 and CDR2: SGHRS, YFSETQ. The CDR3 consists of 15 residues. V was trimmed by 0 bases and J by 0 bases, leaving 9 bases between them. The CDR3 is CASSLGPGLNTEAFF. The CDR3 region has the DNA TGCGCCAGCAGCTTGGGCCCAGGGTTGAACACTGAAGCTTTCTTT.

The V gene is TRBV20-1, the J gene TRBJ2-7; no reliable D call. Per germline, CDR1 DFQATT and CDR2 SNEGSKA (reference sequence). The CDR3 covers 11 residues. The germline V and J ends were trimmed by 0 bases and 10 bases, with 10 bases remaining between them. The CDR3 spells CSARDQRSQYF. The CDR3 DNA is TGCAGTGCTAGAGATCAAAGGTCTCAGTACTTC.

This clonotype appeared many times. The chain carries TRBV5-6 and TRBJ1-4; a weak D match, TRBD1 (6 bases). Germline loops: CDR1 SGHDT, CDR2 YYEEEE. Trimming took 4 bases from V and 7 from J, leaving 20 bases between them. CDR3 size: 16 residues. CDR3 DNA: TGTGCCAGCAGCCGCGTGGGGGGGCCTTTGGGTGAAAAACTGTTTTTT. Translation gives CASSRVGGPLGEKLFF.

This clonotype has only one observation. The rearrangement links TRBV9 to TRBJ1-2; 11 nucleotides agree with TRBD1. Germline loops: CDR1 SGDLS, CDR2 YYNGEE. V dropped 3 bases and J dropped 4; count of bases not matched to a gene: 2. The CDR3 spans 14 residues. CDR3 sequence reads: CASSAGQGAYGYTF. As DNA, the CDR3 is TGTGCCAGCAGCGCAGGACAGGGGGCCTATGGCTACACCTTC.

The table lists this clonotype with many counts. This CDR3 reads CAISDSPGLPNTEAFF. In nucleotides, the CDR3 is TGTGCCATCAGTGATTCCCCCGGGCTGCCGAACACTGAAGCTTTCTTT. The J gene is TRBJ1-1, the V gene TRBV10-3, with unresolved D. The V end lost 3 bases, the J end lost 1 base, and 15 bases lay between the germline ends. CDR3 size: 16 residues. Germline values: CDR1 ENHRY, CDR2 SYGVKD.

Comments on this clonotype: Because the CDR3 is missing its conserved closing phenylalanine or tryptophan, this is likely a read error. The CDR3 sequence is CATSRDAGTVYNEQFS. The CDR3, as DNA: TGTGCCACCAGCAGAGATGCGGGGACAGTTTACAATGAGCAGTTCTCC. The chain employs TRBV15 and TRBJ2-1; perhaps TRBD1 as D (7 bases). The CDR3 runs to 16 residues. Trimming removed 0 bases from V and 4 bases from J, with 13 bases in between. Germline CDR1 reads LNHNV; CDR2 reads YYDKDF (reference sequence).

The rearrangement uses TRBV7-9 and TRBJ2-7; D is perhaps TRBD2 (6 bases). Germline lookup yields CDR1 SEHNR and CDR2 FQNEAQ (reference sequence). The CDR3 sequence is 15 residues long. Trimming left V 5 bases short and J 3 bases short, with 17 bases between. The DNA for the CDR3 is TGTGCCAGCAGCGCCCCGGTGGGAGGAATCTACGAGCAGTACTTC. This translates into CASSAPVGGIYEQYF.

This clonotype was observed at least ten times. This chain connects TRBV5-1 to TRBJ1-3; D remains ambiguous. V was shortened by 1 base and J by 0 bases, with 8 bases between the two germline ends. CDR3 length: 15 amino acids. Germline values: CDR1 SGHRS, CDR2 YFSETQ. CDR3 in amino acids: CASSLQPDSGNTIYF. Here the CDR3 DNA reads TGCGCCAGCAGCTTGCAGCCCGACTCTGGAAACACCATATATTTT.